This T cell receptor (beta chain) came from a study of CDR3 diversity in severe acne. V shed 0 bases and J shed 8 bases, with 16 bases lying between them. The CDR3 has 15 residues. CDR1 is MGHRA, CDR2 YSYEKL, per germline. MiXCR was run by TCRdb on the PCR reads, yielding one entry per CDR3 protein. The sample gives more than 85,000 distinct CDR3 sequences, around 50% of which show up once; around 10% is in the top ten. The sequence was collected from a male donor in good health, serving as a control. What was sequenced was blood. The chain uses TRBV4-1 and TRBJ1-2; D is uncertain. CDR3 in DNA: TGCGCCAGCAGCCAAGATTCCGCATCCTTGGGGGGCTACACCTTC. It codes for CASSQDSASLGGYTF.